Shown below are 20 T cell receptor beta chains from a single sample sequenced in a study of cytomegalovirus exposure and HLA in healthy donors. Use of 60 Vbeta and 13 Jbeta primers characterized the PCR. Clones were sequenced by immunoSEQ multiplex PCR, and TCRdb holds only the in-frame ones, with some missing. Altogether about 72,000 clones are present, roughly four fifths being singletons, with the ten largest covering over 1.5%. Sequenced sample: PBMCs. These receptors all stem from a man in his late teens or twenties in good health and CMV-seronegative.

The rearrangement joins TRBV9 to TRBJ2-2, with 9 bases that match TRBD2. Per germline, CDR1 SGDLS and CDR2 YYNGEE. V trimming: 3 bases; J trimming: 5 bases; junction bases outside the gene matches: 14. This CDR3 has 18 residues. The CDR3 DNA reads as TGTGCCAGCAGCGCGAATCGGGCGGGAGGGCCGATTACCGGGGAGCTGTTTTTT. Translated: CASSANRAGGPITGELFF.

The chain employs TRBV29-1 and TRBJ2-7; no firm D call. V shed 8 bases and J shed 1 base, with 15 bases lying between them. The CDR3 is 13 amino acids. CDR1 is SQVTM, CDR2 ANQGSEA, per germline. The chain's CDR3 is CSYYDVPSYEQYF. The DNA for the CDR3 is TGCAGCTACTACGACGTACCTTCCTACGAGCAGTACTTC.

There are a few counts of this clone. J is TRBJ2-3 and V is TRBV9; 9 bases are shared with TRBD2. After removal of 0 bases from V and 1 base from J, the junction contained 3 bases not matched to a gene. This CDR3 region has 16 residues. Germline assignment: CDR1 SGDLS and CDR2 YYNGEE. CDR3 protein: CASSVVAGGRTDTQYF. CDR3 sequence (DNA): TGTGCCAGCAGCGTAGTCGCGGGGGGGCGCACAGATACGCAGTATTTT.

The chain is built from TRBV6-1 and TRBJ1-3; D is ambiguous. There are 12 residues in the CDR3. Germline CDR1 reads MNHNS; CDR2 reads SASEGT. V lost 6 bases and J 4 bases, leaving 7 bases between the germline ends. CDR3 amino acids: CASRSSGNTIYF. Here the CDR3 DNA reads TGTGCCAGCAGGAGTTCCGGAAACACCATATATTTT.

V usage is TRBV5-6 and J usage is TRBJ1-2; D gene unclear. Trimming removed 4 bases at V and 8 bases at J, with 12 bases between. Per the germline V gene, CDR1 is SGHDT and CDR2 is YYEEEE. There are 12 residues in the CDR3. CDR3 sequence (DNA): TGTGCCAGCAGCCGGTCGGGGAAAGGCTACACCTTC. Amino acids: CASSRSGKGYTF.

The chain recombines TRBV28 with TRBJ2-2, with D uncertain. CDR1 and CDR2 (germline): MDHEN, SYDVKM. The CDR3 extends over 15 amino acids. V lost 3 bases to trimming and J lost 0 bases, with 8 bases between them. Here the CDR3 DNA reads TGTGCCAGCAGTTTTCAGACTCCGAACACCGGGGAGCTGTTTTTT. Translation gives CASSFQTPNTGELFF.

This sequence joins TRBV20-1 and TRBJ2-7; D unclear. V was pared by 6 bases and J by 6 bases, with 12 bases between. The germline V gene encodes CDR1 DFQATT and CDR2 SNEGSKA (reference sequence). There are 11 residues in the CDR3. DNA for the CDR3: TGCAGTGCCATCGATATGGCCGAGCAGTACTTC. Protein: CSAIDMAEQYF.

CDR3 loop: CSVGGYNQPQHF. CDR3 nucleotide sequence: TGCAGCGTCGGGGGTTACAATCAGCCCCAGCATTTT. This chain uses TRBV29-1 with TRBJ1-5; D might be TRBD1 (5 bases). CDR3 length equals 12 residues. In germline, CDR1 is SQVTM, CDR2 ANQGSEA. The germline V and J ends were trimmed by 6 bases and 3 bases, with 9 bases remaining between them. Full variable domain (rest looked up from reference TRBV29-1 and TRBJ1-5): SAVISQKPSRDICQRGTSLTIQCQVDSQVTMMFWYRQQPGQSLTLIATANQGSEATYESGFVIDKFPISRPNLTFSTLTVSNMSPEDSSIYLCSVGGYNQPQHFGDGTRLSIL.

The rearrangement links TRBV5-4 to TRBJ2-1, with D perhaps TRBD1 (5 bases). Germline CDR1 and CDR2: SGHNT and YYREEE (reference sequence). This CDR3 region has 15 residues. The V end was cut by 1 base, the J end by 6 bases, with 14 bases between. CDR3 protein: CASSLSPGQGNEQFF. The CDR3 DNA is TGTGCCAGCAGCTTGTCTCCTGGCCAGGGCAATGAGCAGTTCTTC. Complete variable domain (other parts from reference TRBV5-4 and TRBJ2-1): ETGVTQSPTHLIKTRGQQVTLRCSSQSGHNTVSWYQQALGQGPQFIFQYYREEENGRGNFPPRFSGLQFPNYSSELNVNALELDDSALYLCASSLSPGQGNEQFFGPGTRLTVL.

Written as DNA, the CDR3 is TGTGCCAGCAGCCCAGTCGGGGAACAAGAGACCCAGTACTTC. This codes for CASSPVGEQETQYF. J is TRBJ2-5 and V is TRBV7-9; possible D gene TRBD2, 5 bases. The CDR3 has 14 residues. The V gene's germline CDR1 is SEHNR and CDR2 FQNEAQ (reference sequence). V was trimmed by 5 bases and J by 2 bases, leaving 12 bases between them.

The J gene is TRBJ2-5, the V gene TRBV7-3, with TRBD1 as a possible D gene (6 bases). The germline CDR1 and CDR2 sequences are SGHTA and FQGTGA. V gave up 2 bases and J gave up 1 base, with 8 bases separating them. This CDR3 comprises 14 residues. CDR3 DNA: TGTGCCAGCAGCTTAGACAGGACCCAAGAGACCCAGTACTTC. Its translation: CASSLDRTQETQYF.

The chain recombines TRBV19 with TRBJ2-5; 7 positions match TRBD1. This CDR3 comprises 14 residues. Unmatched junction bases numbered 7, after V lost 7 bases and J lost 2 bases. Germline loops: CDR1 LNHDA, CDR2 SQIVND (reference sequence). For the CDR3, the DNA is TGTGCCAGTACTACCGGGACAGCACAAGAGACCCAGTACTTC. Its protein product is CASTTGTAQETQYF.

This chain links TRBV5-1 with TRBJ2-1; 7 bases agree with TRBD2. The germline CDR1 and CDR2 sequences are SGHRS and YFSETQ. The CDR3 spans 16 residues. With V trimmed by 5 bases and J by 1 base, 9 bases remained unmatched. The CDR3 nucleotides read TGCGCCAGCAGAGGGGCCCTAGCGGAGTCCTACAATGAGCAGTTCTTC. This encodes CASRGALAESYNEQFF.

This chain links TRBV23-1 with TRBJ1-2, with a tentative D call TRBD1 (6 bases). TRBV23-1 is an ORF for which the function is uncertain. The CDR3 consists of 14 residues. V was pared by 0 bases and J by 4 bases, with 9 bases between. The CDR3 DNA sequence: TGCGCCAGCAGTCAATCGAGGGGGGGCTATGGCTACACCTTC. Translated, it gives CASSQSRGGYGYTF.

V usage is TRBV28 and J usage is TRBJ2-5; the match to TRBD1 covers 7 bases. CDR3 size: 13 residues. Germline CDR1 MDHEN, CDR2 SYDVKM. V dropped 6 bases and J dropped 2; count of bases not matched to a gene: 3. The CDR3 is CASSSGQQETQYF. CDR3 sequence (DNA): TGTGCCAGCAGCTCGGGACAGCAAGAGACCCAGTACTTC.

Points on this clone: The junction differs from germline at one of its ends, possibly a read error. The chain employs TRBV29-1 and TRBJ1-2; TRBD1 is a possible D gene (5 bases). The CDR3 sequence is 14 residues long. Germline values: CDR1 SQVTM, CDR2 ANQGSEA. The CDR3 DNA is TGCAGCGTTGAAGAATGGGGGGACGACTACGGCTACACCTTC. Protein product: CSVEEWGDDYGYTF.

The chain combines TRBV5-1 with TRBJ2-4; 7 bases align to TRBD1. CDR1 is SGHRS, CDR2 YFSETQ, per germline. CDR3 length equals 15 residues. V dropped 1 base and J dropped 7; count of bases not matched to a gene: 8. The CDR3 DNA is TGCGCCAGCAGCTTGAGTCGAGGGGGCATGAACATTCAGTACTTC. Translation gives CASSLSRGGMNIQYF.

The chain carries TRBV19 and TRBJ1-2; 8 bases agree with TRBD1. J gave up 2 bases and V 8 bases, and 7 bases lay outside the gene matches. CDR3 length equals 14 residues. CDR1 LNHDA and CDR2 SQIVND come from the germline V gene (reference sequence). For the CDR3, the DNA is TGTGCCAGTCTAACAGGGGGGACCAACTATGGCTACACCTTC. Amino acid sequence: CASLTGGTNYGYTF.

The chain couples TRBV4-1 to TRBJ2-3, with TRBD2 matching 7 bases. The CDR3 runs 13 residues. Trimming at V came to 6 bases and at J to 2 bases, leaving 2 bases not matched to a gene. Germline V gene data show CDR1 as MGHRA and CDR2 as YSYEKL. CDR3 loop: CASSSGYTDTQYF. CDR3 in DNA: TGCGCCAGCAGTAGCGGGTACACAGATACGCAGTATTTT.

The rearrangement joins TRBV28 to TRBJ1-4, with no clear D. Germline assignment: CDR1 MDHEN and CDR2 SYDVKM. Trimming shortened V by 2 bases and J by 3 bases, and 10 bases separated the two germline ends. The CDR3 extends over 15 amino acids. The CDR3 coding sequence is TGTGCCAGCAGTTTAGGAGGGCAAGCTAATGAAAAACTGTTTTTT. This sequence encodes CASSLGGQANEKLFF.